This paragraph covers one T cell receptor beta chain sequence. This record belongs to a study of blood T cell repertoires in COVID-19. Study overall: Italy, Spain and the United States were the sources of the convalescent and acute COVID-19 samples. In each case, the material was cDNA or gDNA derived from T cells, B-cell-depleted T cells, or PBMCs.

Authors' data handling: Reference gene primer amplification yielded estimated nucleated cell counts. Profiling relied on immunoSEQ multiplex PCR, and the TCRdb table lists in-frame clones only, not all of them. From that table come the V and J calls and clone size; the DNA was used to work out D and trimming. The sample has approximately 200,000 clones, 85% seen once. Germline assignment: CDR1 SGHVS and CDR2 FQNEAQ. This CDR3 comprises 15 residues. With V trimmed by 2 bases and J by 7 bases, 8 bases remained unmatched. The sequence was obtained from a middle-aged man with acute or convalescent COVID-19. The genes are TRBV7-8 and TRBJ2-1, with TRBD2 matching over 7 bases. The sample taken for sequencing was peripheral blood. CDR3 in amino acids: CASSLYGGGINEQFF. CDR3 sequence (DNA): TGTGCCAGCAGCTTATATGGGGGGGGGATTAATGAGCAGTTCTTC. Looking up the rest from reference TRBV7-8 and TRBJ2-1 gives the full variable domain: GAGVSQSPRYKVAKRGQDVALRCDPISGHVSLFWYQQALGQGPEFLTYFQNEAQLDKSGLPSDRFFAERPEGSVSTLKIQRTQQEDSAVYLCASSLYGGGINEQFFGPGTRLTVL.